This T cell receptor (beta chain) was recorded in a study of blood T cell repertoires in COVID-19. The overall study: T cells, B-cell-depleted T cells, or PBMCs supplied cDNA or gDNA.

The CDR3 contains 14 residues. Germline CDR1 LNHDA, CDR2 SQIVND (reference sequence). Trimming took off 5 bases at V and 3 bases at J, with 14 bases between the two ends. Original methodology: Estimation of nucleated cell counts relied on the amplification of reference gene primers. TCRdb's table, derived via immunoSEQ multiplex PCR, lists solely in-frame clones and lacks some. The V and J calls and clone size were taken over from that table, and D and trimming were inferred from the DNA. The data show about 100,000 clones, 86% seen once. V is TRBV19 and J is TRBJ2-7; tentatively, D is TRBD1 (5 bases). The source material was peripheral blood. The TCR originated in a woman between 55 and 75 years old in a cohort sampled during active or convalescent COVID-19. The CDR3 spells CASSASWGVYEQYF. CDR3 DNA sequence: TGTGCCAGTAGTGCCTCTTGGGGCGTCTACGAGCAGTACTTC.